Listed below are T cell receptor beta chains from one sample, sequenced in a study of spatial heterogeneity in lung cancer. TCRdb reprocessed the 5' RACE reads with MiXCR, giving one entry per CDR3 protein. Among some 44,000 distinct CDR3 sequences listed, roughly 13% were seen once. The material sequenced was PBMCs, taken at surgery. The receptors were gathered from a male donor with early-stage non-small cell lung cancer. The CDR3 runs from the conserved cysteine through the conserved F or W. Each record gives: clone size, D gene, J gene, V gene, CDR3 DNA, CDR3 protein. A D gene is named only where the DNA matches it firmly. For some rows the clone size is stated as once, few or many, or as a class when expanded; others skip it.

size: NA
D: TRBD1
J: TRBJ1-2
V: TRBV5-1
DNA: TGCGCCAGCAGCGCCAAGGAACAGGGGGCTGGCTACACCTTC
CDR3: CASSAKEQGAGYTF

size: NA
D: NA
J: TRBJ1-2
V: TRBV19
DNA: TGTGCCAGTAGTATGCTTCGGGACACGCTTAAGTATGGCTACACCTTC
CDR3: CASSMLRDTLKYGYTF

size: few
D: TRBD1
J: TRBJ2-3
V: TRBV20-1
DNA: TGCAGTGCCGACCGGGACAGAGATACAGATACGCAGTATTTT
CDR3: CSADRDRDTDTQYF

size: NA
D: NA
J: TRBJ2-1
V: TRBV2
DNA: TGTGCCAGCAGTAGAGGAGAGGGACTTTCCAATGAGCAGTTCTTC
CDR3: CASSRGEGLSNEQFF

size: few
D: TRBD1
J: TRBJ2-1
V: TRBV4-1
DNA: TGCGCCAGCAGCCAAGCGGGACAGGGAGCCAATGAGCAGTTCTTC
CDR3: CASSQAGQGANEQFF

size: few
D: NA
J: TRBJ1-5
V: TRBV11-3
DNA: TGTGCCAGCAGCGAAGGGGTTTGGAGCAATCAGCCCCAGCATTTT
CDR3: CASSEGVWSNQPQHF

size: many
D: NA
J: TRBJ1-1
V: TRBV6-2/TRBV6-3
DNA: TGTGCCAGCAGTTACGTCAGGGGCTTGGTCACTGAAGCTTTCTTT
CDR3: CASSYVRGLVTEAFF

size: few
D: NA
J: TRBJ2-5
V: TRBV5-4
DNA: TGTGCCAGCAGCTTGTTGGGCCGCGGGGAACAACAAGAGACCCAGTACTTC
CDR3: CASSLLGRGEQQETQYF

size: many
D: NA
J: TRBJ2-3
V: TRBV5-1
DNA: TGCGCCAGCAGCTTCCAAGAGGTGTCAGATACGCAGTATTTT
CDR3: CASSFQEVSDTQYF

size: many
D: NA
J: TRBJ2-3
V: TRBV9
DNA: TGTGCCAGCGGGTTTGCGGCGGGGGCATCCCTCACAGATACGCAGTATTTT
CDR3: CASGFAAGASLTDTQYF

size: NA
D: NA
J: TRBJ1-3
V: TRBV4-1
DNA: TGCGCCAGCAGCCAAGAGGTTAGGAGGAGCCGAGGAAACACCATATATTTT
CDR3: CASSQEVRRSRGNTIYF

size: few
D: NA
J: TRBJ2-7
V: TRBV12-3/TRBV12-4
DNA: TGTGCCAGCAGTCTCCAGGGGTCCCCGTACTTC
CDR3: CASSLQGSPYF

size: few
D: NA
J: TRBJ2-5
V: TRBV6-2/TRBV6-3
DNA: TGTGCCAGCAGACCTAACCGGGACTTCAAAGAGACCCAGTACTTC
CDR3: CASRPNRDFKETQYF

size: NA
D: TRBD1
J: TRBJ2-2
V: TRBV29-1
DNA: TGCAGCGCGGACAGGGGTTGGACCGGGGAGCTGTTTTTT
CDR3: CSADRGWTGELFF

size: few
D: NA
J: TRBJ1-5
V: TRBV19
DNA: TGTGCCAGTAATCTTGAGCCTCGAATAGGCCCCCAGCATTTT
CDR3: CASNLEPRIGPQHF

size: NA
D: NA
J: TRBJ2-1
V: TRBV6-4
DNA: TGTGCCAGCAGTGACTCGACTTACAATGAGCAGTTCTTC
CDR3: CASSDSTYNEQFF

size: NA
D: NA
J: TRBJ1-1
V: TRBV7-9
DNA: TGTGCCAGCAGCCCCACCCCTCGGCCTGAAGCTTTCTTT
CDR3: CASSPTPRPEAFF

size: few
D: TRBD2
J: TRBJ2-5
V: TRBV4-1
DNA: TGCGCCAGCAGCCGGCTAGCGGGAATGGCTCGAGAGACCCAGTACTTC
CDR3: CASSRLAGMARETQYF

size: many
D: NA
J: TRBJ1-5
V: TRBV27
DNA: TGTGCCAGCAGTCCCGGACTGAGCAATCAGCCCCAACATTTT
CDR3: CASSPGLSNQPQHF

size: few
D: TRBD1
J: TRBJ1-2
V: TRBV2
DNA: TGTGCCAGCGGGGACAGGGTCTATGGCTACACCTTC
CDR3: CASGDRVYGYTF

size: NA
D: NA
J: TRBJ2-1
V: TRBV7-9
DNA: TGTGCCAGCAGCTTGGATGCGGATGAGCAGTTCTTC
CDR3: CASSLDADEQFF

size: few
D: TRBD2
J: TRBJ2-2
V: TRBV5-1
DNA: TGCGCCAGCAGCTTGGAAGCGGGGGGCAACACCGGGGAGCTGTTTTTT
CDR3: CASSLEAGGNTGELFF

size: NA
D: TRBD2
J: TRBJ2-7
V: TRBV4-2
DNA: TGTGCCAGCAGCCCCGGGACTACCTACGAGCAGTACTTC
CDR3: CASSPGTTYEQYF

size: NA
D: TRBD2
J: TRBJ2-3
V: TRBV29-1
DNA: TGCAGCGTTGAGGGAGGGGCCCGCACAGATACGCAGTATTTT
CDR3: CSVEGGARTDTQYF

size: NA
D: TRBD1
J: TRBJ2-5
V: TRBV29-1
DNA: TGCAGCGTCGATCCGGGACAGCAAGAGACCCAGTACTTC
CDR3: CSVDPGQQETQYF

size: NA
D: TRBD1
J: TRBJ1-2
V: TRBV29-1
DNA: TGCAGCGTAGTAGGACAGGGGGCGAACTATGGCTACACCTTC
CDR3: CSVVGQGANYGYTF

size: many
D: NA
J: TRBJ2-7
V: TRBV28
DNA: TGTGCCAGCAGTCCCCACAGGGGGGGCTACGAGCAGTACTTC
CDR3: CASSPHRGGYEQYF

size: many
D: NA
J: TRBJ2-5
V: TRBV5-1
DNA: TGCGCCAGCAGCTTGGCAGGGACCACTGGGAGGGAGACCCAGTACTTC
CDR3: CASSLAGTTGRETQYF

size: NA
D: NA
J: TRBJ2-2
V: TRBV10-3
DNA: TGTGCCATCAGTGAGTCGACTCGGGCGAACACCGGGGAGCTGTTTTTT
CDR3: CAISESTRANTGELFF

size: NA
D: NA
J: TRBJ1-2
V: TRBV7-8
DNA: TGTGCCAGCAGCTTCTACGCCAGCGACTATGGCTACACCTTC
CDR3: CASSFYASDYGYTF

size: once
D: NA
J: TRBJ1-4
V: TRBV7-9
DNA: TGTGCCAGCAGCTCACAGGGTCAGACTAATGAAAAACTGTTTTTT
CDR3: CASSSQGQTNEKLFF

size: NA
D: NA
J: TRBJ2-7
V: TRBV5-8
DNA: TGTGCCAGCAGCACTGGAGGTTGGGCCCGGAGGGAGCAGTACTTC
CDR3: CASSTGGWARREQYF

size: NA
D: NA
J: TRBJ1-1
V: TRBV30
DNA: TGTGCCTGGAGAGCAGGGGAGTTAGCTGAAGCTTTCTTT
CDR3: CAWRAGELAEAFF

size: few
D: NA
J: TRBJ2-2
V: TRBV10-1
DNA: TGCGCCAGCAGTGAAGCGATCACCGGGGAGCTGTTTTTT
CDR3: CASSEAITGELFF

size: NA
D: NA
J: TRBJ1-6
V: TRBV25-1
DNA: TGTGCCAGCAGTGAGAACCGGACCCCGGGCCCATCCCTCCACTTT
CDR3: CASSENRTPGPSLHF

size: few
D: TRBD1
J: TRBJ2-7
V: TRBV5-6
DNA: TGTGCCAGCAGCTGGGGACAGTACGAGCAGTACTTC
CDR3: CASSWGQYEQYF

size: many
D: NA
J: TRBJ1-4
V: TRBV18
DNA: TGTGCCAGCTCACCACAGGGGACGGCAGATGAAAAACTGTTTTTT
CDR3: CASSPQGTADEKLFF

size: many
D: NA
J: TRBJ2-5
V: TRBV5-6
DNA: TGTGCCAGCAGCTTTTCCCTCCAAGAGACCCAGTACTTC
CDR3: CASSFSLQETQYF

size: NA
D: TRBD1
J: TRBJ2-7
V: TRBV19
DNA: TGTGCCAGTAGTATCGGACAGGGGTGGAACGAGCAGTACTTC
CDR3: CASSIGQGWNEQYF

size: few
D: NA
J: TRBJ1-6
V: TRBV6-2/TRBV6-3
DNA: TGTGCCAGCAGTTACTCGACGGGTTCACCCCTCCACTTT
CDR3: CASSYSTGSPLHF

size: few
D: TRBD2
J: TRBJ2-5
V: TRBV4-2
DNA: TGTGCCAGCAGCCAAAGACTAGCGGGGGGGCGAGAGACCCAGTACTTC
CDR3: CASSQRLAGGRETQYF

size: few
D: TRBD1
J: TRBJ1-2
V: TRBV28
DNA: TGTGCCAGCAGTTTAGCAGGGGGCGACTATGGCTACACCTTC
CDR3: CASSLAGGDYGYTF

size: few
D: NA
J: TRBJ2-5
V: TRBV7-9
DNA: TGTGCCAGCAGGTTTACAGAGGGGCGCTTGGAGACCCAGTACTTC
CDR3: CASRFTEGRLETQYF

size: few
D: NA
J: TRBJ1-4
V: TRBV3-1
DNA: TGTGCCAGCAGCCAAGGGGACTCCGGTAATGAAAAACTGTTTTTT
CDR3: CASSQGDSGNEKLFF

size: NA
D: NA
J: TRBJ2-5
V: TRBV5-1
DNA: TGCGCCAGCAGCTCCCAACAAGAGACCCAGTACTTC
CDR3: CASSSQQETQYF

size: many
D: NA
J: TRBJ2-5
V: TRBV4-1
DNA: TGCGCCAGCAGCCCCATCGGGGGCAGGCTTCAAGAGACCCAGTACTTC
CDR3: CASSPIGGRLQETQYF

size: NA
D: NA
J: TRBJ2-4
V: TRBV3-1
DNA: TGTGCCAGCAGCCAATATCGGGGTTTTGACAAAAACATTCAGTACTTC
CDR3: CASSQYRGFDKNIQYF

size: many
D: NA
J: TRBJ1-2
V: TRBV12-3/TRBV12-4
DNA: TGTGCCAGCAGTTTAGGCCAGGACTATGGCTACACCTTC
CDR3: CASSLGQDYGYTF

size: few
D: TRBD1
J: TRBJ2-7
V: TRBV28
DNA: TGTGCCAGCAGTTTCCCTAACCGGGACAGGGGTTTCTACGAGCAGTACTTC
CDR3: CASSFPNRDRGFYEQYF